This T cell receptor beta chain was recovered during a study of shared clonotypes between healthy human individuals. Replicate PCRs from sorted subsets contained around 200 ng DNA, which is tens of thousands of T cell genomes. Sequenced by immunoSEQ multiplex PCR; TCRdb stores in-frame clones only, minus some. This table holds 2 million to 3 million clones, 93% found once. All participating donors were Caucasian adults from Nashville, Tennessee. Germline lookup yields CDR1 MNHEY and CDR2 SVGAGI. The J segment lost 4 bases and the V segment lost 4 bases, leaving 5 bases of the junction unmatched. The CDR3 is made up of 15 amino acids.

Sequenced material: naive CD4+ T cells from PBMCs. Stated subset: CD45RA+ positively selected. V usage is TRBV6-5 and J usage is TRBJ2-4; 9 bases match TRBD1. This receptor was identified in a man younger than 30 in good health. Some clones in this sample may be carry-over from other donors' samples. CDR3 nucleotide sequence: TGTGCCAGCAGTTCCACCGGGACAGGGAAAAACATTCAGTACTTC. It specifies CASSSTGTGKNIQYF.